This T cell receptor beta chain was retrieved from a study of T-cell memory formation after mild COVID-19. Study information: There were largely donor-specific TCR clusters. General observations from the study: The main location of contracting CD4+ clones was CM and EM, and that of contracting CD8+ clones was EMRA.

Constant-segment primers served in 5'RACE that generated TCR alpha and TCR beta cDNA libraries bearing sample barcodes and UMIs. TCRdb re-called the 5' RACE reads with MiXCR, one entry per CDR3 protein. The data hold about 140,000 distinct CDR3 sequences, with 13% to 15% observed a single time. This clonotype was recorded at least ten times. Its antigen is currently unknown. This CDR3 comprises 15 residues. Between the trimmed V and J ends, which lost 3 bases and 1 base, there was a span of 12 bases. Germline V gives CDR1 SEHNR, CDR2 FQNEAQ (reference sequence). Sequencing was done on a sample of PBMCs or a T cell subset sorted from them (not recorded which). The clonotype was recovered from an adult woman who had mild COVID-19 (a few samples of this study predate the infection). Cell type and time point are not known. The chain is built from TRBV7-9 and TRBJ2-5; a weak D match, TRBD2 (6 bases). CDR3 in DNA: TGTGCCAGCAGCTTGGAGGGCCTAGGCCAAGAGACCCAGTACTTC. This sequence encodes CASSLEGLGQETQYF. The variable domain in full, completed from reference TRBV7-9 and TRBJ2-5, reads DTGVSQNPRHKITKRGQNVTFRCDPISEHNRLYWYRQTLGQGPEFLTYFQNEAQLEKSRLLSDRFSAERPKGSFSTLEIQRTEQGDSAMYLCASSLEGLGQETQYFGPGTRLLVL.